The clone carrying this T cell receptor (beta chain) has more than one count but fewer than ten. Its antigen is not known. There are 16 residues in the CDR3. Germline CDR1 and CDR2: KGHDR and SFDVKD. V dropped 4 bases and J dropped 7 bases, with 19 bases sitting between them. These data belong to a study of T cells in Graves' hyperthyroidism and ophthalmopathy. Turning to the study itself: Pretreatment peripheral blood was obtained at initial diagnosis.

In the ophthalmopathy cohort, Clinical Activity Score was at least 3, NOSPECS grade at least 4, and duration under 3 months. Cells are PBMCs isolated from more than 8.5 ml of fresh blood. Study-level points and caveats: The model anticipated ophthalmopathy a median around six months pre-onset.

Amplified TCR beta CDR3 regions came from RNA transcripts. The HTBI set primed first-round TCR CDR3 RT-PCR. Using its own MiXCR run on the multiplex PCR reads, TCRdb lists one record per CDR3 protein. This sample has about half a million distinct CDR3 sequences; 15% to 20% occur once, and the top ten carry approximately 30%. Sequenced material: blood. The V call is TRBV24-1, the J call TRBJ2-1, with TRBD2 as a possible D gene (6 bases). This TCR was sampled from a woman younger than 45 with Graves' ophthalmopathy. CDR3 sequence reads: CATSDPPSDPGNEQFF. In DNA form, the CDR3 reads TGTGCCACCAGTGACCCTCCTAGCGATCCCGGTAATGAGCAGTTCTTC.